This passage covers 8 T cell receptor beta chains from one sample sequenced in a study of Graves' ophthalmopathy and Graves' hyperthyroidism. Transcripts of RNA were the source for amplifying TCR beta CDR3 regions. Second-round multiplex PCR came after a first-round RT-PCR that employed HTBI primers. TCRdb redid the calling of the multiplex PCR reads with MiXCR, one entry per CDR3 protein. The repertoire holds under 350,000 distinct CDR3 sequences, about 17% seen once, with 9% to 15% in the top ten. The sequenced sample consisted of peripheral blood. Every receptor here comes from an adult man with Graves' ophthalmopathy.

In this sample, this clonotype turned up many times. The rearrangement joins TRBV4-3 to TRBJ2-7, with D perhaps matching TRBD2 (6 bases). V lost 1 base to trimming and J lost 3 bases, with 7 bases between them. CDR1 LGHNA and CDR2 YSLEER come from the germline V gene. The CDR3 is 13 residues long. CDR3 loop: CASSQVGGYEQYF. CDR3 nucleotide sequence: TGCGCCAGCAGCCAAGTGGGGGGCTACGAGCAGTACTTC.

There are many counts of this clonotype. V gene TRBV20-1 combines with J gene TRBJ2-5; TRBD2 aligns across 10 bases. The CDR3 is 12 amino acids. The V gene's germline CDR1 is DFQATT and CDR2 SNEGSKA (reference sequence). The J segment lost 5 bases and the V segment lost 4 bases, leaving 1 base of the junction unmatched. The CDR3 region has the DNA TGCAGTGCTATAGCGGGAGGCGAGACCCAGTACTTC. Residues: CSAIAGGETQYF.

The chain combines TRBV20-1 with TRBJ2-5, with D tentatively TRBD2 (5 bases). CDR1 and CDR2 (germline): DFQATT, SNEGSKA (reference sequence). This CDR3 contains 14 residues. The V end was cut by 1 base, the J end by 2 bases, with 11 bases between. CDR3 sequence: CSARVRAVQETQYF. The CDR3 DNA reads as TGCAGTGCTAGAGTGAGGGCAGTACAAGAGACCCAGTACTTC.

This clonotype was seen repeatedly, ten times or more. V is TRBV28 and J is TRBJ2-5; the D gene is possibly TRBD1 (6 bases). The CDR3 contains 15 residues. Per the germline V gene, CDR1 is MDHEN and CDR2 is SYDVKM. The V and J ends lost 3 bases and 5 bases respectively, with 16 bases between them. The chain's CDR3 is CASSFGQGIWETQYF. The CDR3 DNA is TGTGCCAGCAGTTTTGGTCAGGGGATTTGGGAGACCCAGTACTTC.

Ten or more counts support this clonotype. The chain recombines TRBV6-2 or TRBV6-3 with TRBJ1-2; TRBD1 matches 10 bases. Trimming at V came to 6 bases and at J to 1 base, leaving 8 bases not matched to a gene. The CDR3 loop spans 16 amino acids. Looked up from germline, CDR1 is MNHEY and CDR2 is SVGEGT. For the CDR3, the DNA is TGTGCCAGCAGCCCGGGACAGGGGCCTCTTAACTATGGCTACACCTTC. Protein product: CASSPGQGPLNYGYTF.

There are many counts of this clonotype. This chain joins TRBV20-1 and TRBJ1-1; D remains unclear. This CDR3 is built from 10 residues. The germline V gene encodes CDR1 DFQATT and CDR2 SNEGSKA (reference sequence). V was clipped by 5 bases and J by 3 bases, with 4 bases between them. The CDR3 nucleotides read TGCAGTGCTGCAGACACTGAAGCTTTCTTT. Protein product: CSAADTEAFF.

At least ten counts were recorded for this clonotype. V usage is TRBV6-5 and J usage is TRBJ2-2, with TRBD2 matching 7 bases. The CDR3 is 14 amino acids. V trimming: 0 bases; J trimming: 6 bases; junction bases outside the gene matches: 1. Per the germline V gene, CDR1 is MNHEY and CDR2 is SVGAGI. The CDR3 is CASSYSGGSGELFF. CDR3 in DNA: TGTGCCAGCAGTTACTCGGGAGGGTCCGGGGAGCTGTTTTTT.

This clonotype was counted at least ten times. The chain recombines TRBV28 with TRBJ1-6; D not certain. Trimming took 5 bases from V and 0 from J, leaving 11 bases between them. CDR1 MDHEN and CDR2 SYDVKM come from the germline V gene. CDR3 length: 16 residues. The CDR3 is CASSISGGSYNSPLHF. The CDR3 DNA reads TGTGCCAGCAGTATCTCGGGAGGCTCCTATAATTCACCCCTCCACTTT.